Listed below are T cell receptor beta chains from one sample, sequenced in a study of blood T cell repertoires in COVID-19. Some clones are missing from TCRdb's copy, which holds only in-frame ones; the method was immunoSEQ multiplex PCR. The sample yields 90,000 to 130,000 clones, approximately 89% seen once. The specimen sequenced was peripheral blood. These receptors came from a man between 40 and 49 years old with acute or convalescent COVID-19. Both conserved end residues are part of each CDR3. The D gene is left open where the match is weak. Size is stated for part of the rows, as once, few or many counts, or as a class when the clone is expanded.

J | size | V | D | CDR3 | DNA
TRBJ1-5 | NA | TRBV4-1 | TRBD1 | CASSQPTGQGSLSNQPQHF | TGCGCCAGCAGCCAACCAACGGGACAGGGTAGTTTGAGCAATCAGCCCCAGCATTTT
TRBJ2-1 | NA | TRBV11-1 | NA | CASSLRGRDNEQFF | TGTGCCAGCAGCCTCAGGGGAAGGGACAATGAGCAGTTCTTC
TRBJ1-6 | once | TRBV12-3/TRBV12-4 | TRBD1 | CASRGQYNSPLHF | TGTGCCAGCAGGGGACAGTACAATTCACCCCTCCACTTT
TRBJ2-7 | few | TRBV5-3 | TRBD2 | CARSRPRTSGKYEQYF | TGTGCCAGAAGCCGGCCACGGACTAGCGGGAAGTACGAGCAGTACTTC
TRBJ1-4 | NA | TRBV9 | NA | CASSEGGLNEKLFF | TGTGCCAGCAGCGAGGGGGGGTTAAATGAAAAACTGTTTTTT
TRBJ2-7 | NA | TRBV5-1 | NA | CASSSNSYEQYF | TGCGCCAGCAGCTCCAACTCCTACGAGCAGTACTTC
TRBJ1-1 | NA | TRBV15 | TRBD1 | CATSRGGTGNTEAFF | TGTGCCACCAGCAGAGGAGGGACAGGGAACACTGAAGCTTTCTTT
TRBJ2-4 | NA | TRBV5-1 | NA | CASSRILEGAKNIQYF | TGCGCCAGCAGCCGCATCCTCGAGGGAGCCAAAAACATTCAGTACTTC
TRBJ2-1 | NA | TRBV5-4 | NA | CASSSSPVPSSYNEQFF | TGTGCCAGCAGCTCTTCCCCCGTCCCGAGCTCCTACAATGAGCAGTTCTTC
TRBJ1-5 | NA | TRBV2 | TRBD1 | CASRRTGAGNQPQHF | TGTGCCAGCAGGAGGACAGGGGCGGGCAATCAGCCCCAGCATTTT
TRBJ2-3 | NA | TRBV3-1/TRBV3-2 | TRBD2 | CASSQVTLAGHTDTQYF | TGTGCCAGCAGCCAAGTCACACTAGCGGGACACACAGATACGCAGTATTTT
TRBJ1-5 | NA | TRBV2 | TRBD1 | CASSNDRDRAQHF | TGTGCCAGCAGTAACGACAGGGATCGGGCCCAGCATTTT
TRBJ2-3 | NA | TRBV5-1 | NA | CASSPSGGRDTQYF | TGCGCCAGCAGCCCTTCAGGGGGGCGGGATACGCAGTATTTT
TRBJ1-1 | once | TRBV5-1 | TRBD1 | CASSLVPAAGTGIMNTEAFF | TGCGCCAGCAGCTTGGTACCCGCCGCCGGGACAGGGATCATGAACACTGAAGCTTTCTTT
TRBJ1-5 | NA | TRBV5-1 | TRBD1 | CASSLEGALNQPQHF | TGCGCCAGCAGCTTGGAGGGGGCCCTCAATCAGCCCCAGCATTTT
TRBJ1-4 | few | TRBV6-5 | TRBD1 | CASSLDRGHEKLFF | TGTGCCAGCAGCCTGGACAGGGGGCATGAAAAACTGTTTTTT
TRBJ2-7 | NA | TRBV11-2 | TRBD2 | CASSISAGASYEQYF | TGTGCCAGCAGCATCTCAGCGGGAGCGTCCTACGAGCAGTACTTC
TRBJ2-7 | NA | TRBV7-9 | NA | CASSLWAGKYEQYF | TGTGCCAGCAGCTTATGGGCGGGGAAATACGAGCAGTACTTC
TRBJ2-7 | NA | TRBV11-2 | NA | CASSPTHDSRANYEQYF | TGTGCCAGCAGCCCCACCCACGACAGCCGGGCAAACTACGAGCAGTACTTC
TRBJ2-3 | NA | TRBV19 | TRBD2 | CASSTTSGPTDTQYF | TGTGCCAGTAGTACCACTAGCGGTCCCACAGATACGCAGTATTTT
TRBJ1-2 | NA | TRBV6-1 | NA | CASSEATDSGYTF | TGTGCCAGCAGTGAAGCAACAGATAGTGGCTACACCTTC
TRBJ2-5 | NA | TRBV19 | NA | CASSISADQETQYF | TGTGCCAGTAGTATAAGCGCAGACCAAGAGACCCAGTACTTC
TRBJ2-7 | few | TRBV5-4 | TRBD1 | CASRLDRTGEQYF | TGTGCCAGCAGACTGGACAGGACGGGAGAGCAGTACTTC
TRBJ2-7 | once | TRBV30 | TRBD1 | CAWNRGSYEQYF | TGTGCCTGGAACAGGGGGAGCTACGAGCAGTACTTC
TRBJ1-1 | NA | TRBV19 | NA | CASSMSFRGNTEAFF | TGTGCCAGTAGTATGAGTTTCAGGGGGAACACTGAAGCTTTCTTT
TRBJ2-1 | NA | TRBV5-1 | NA | CASSLASPSYNEQFF | TGCGCCAGCAGCTTGGCTAGCCCCTCCTACAATGAGCAGTTCTTC
TRBJ1-2 | NA | TRBV19 | NA | CASGRGADYGYTF | TGTGCCAGCGGACGGGGGGCGGACTATGGCTACACCTTC
TRBJ2-1 | NA | TRBV3-1/TRBV3-2 | TRBD2 | CASSRRRLAGDYEQFF | TGTGCCAGCAGCCGGAGGCGACTAGCGGGGGACTATGAGCAGTTCTTC
TRBJ1-1 | NA | TRBV7-9 | TRBD1 | CASRQGYTEAFF | TGTGCCTCACGACAGGGTTACACTGAAGCTTTCTTT
TRBJ1-2 | NA | TRBV7-2 | TRBD1 | CASSIGTGERGYGYTF | TGTGCCAGCAGCATTGGGACAGGGGAGAGGGGCTATGGCTACACCTTC